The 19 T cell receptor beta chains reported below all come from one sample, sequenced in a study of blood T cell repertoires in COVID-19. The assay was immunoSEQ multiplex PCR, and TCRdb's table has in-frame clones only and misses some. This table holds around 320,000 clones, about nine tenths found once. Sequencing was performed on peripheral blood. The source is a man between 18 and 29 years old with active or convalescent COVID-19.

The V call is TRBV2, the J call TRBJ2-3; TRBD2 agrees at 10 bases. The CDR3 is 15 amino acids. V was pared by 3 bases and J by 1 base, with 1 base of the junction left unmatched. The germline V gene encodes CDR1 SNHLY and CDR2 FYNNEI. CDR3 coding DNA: TGTGCCAGCAGTGACCTAGCGGGAGGCACAGATACGCAGTATTTT. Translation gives CASSDLAGGTDTQYF.

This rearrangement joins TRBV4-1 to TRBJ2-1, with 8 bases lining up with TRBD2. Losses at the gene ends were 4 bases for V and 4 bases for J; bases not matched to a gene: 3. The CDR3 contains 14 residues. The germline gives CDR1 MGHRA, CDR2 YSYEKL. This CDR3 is CASSPGLVYNEQFF. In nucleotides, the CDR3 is TGCGCCAGCAGCCCGGGACTAGTTTACAATGAGCAGTTCTTC.

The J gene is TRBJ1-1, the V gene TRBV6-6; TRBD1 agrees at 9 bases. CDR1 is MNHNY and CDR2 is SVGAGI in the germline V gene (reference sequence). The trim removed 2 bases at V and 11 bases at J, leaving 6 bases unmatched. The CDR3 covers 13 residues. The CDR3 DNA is TGTGCCAGCAGTTACGGGGACAGGGAACGGGCTTTCTTT. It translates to CASSYGDRERAFF.

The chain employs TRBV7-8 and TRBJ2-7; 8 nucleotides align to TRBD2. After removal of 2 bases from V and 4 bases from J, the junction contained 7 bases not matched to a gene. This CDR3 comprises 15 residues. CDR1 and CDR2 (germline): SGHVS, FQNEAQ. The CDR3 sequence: CASSLLSGGIYEQYF. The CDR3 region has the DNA TGTGCCAGCAGCTTACTTTCGGGAGGGATATACGAGCAGTACTTC.

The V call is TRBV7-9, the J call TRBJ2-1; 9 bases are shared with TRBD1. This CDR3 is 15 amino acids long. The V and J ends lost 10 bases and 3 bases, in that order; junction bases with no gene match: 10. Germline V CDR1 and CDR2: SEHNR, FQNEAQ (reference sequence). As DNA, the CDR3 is TGTGCCACCTTCGAACAGGGGGCGGTCTACAATGAGCAGTTCTTC. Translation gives CATFEQGAVYNEQFF.

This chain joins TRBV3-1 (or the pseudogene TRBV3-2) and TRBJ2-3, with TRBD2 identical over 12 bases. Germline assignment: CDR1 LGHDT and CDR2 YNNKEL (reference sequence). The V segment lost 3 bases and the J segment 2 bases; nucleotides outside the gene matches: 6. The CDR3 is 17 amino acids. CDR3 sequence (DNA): TGTGCCAGCAGCCAGGCGGGACTAGCGGGTTTCACAGATACGCAGTATTTT. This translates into CASSQAGLAGFTDTQYF.

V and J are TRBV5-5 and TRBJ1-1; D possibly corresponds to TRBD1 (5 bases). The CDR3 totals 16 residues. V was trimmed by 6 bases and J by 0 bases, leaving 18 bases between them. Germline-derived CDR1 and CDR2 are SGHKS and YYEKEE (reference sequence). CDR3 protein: CASNNWGDYVNTEAFF. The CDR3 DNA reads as TGTGCCAGCAACAATTGGGGGGACTACGTGAACACTGAAGCTTTCTTT.

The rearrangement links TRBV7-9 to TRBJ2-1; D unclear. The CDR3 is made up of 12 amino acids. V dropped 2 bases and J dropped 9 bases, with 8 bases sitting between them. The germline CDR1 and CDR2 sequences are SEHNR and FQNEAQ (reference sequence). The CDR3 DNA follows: TGTGCCAGCAGCTTATCCCGGGTTGAGCAGTTCTTC. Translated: CASSLSRVEQFF.

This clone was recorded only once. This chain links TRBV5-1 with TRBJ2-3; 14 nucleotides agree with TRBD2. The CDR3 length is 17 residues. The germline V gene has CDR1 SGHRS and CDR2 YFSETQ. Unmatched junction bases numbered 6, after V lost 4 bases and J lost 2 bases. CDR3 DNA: TGCGCCAGCAGCCTCCGGACTAGCGGGGGGATCACAGATACGCAGTATTTT. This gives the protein CASSLRTSGGITDTQYF.

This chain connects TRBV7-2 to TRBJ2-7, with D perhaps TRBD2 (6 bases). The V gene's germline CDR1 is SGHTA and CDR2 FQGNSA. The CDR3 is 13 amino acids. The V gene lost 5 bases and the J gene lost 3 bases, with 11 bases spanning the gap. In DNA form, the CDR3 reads TGTGCCAGCAGCCCCGGGACTGTCTACGAGCAGTACTTC. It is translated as CASSPGTVYEQYF. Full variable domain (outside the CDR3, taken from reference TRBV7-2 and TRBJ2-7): GAGVSQSPSNKVTEKGKDVELRCDPISGHTALYWYRQSLGQGLEFLIYFQGNSAPDKSGLPSDRFSAERTGGSVSTLTIQRTQQEDSAVYLCASSPGTVYEQYFGPGTRLTVT.

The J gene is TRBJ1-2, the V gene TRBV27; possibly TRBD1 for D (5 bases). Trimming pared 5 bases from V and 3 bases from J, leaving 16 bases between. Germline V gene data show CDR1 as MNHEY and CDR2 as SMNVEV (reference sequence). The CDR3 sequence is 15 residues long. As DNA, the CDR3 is TGTGCCAGCAGTCAACTGGACACCAGGGACTATGGCTACACCTTC. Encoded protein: CASSQLDTRDYGYTF.

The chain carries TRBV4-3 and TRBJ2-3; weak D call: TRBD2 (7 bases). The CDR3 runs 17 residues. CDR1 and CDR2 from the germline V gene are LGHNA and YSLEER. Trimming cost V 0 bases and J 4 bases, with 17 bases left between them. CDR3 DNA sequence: TGCGCCAGCAGCCAAGATCTGGTGGGGGGGCCTGCAGATACGCAGTATTTT. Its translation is CASSQDLVGGPADTQYF.

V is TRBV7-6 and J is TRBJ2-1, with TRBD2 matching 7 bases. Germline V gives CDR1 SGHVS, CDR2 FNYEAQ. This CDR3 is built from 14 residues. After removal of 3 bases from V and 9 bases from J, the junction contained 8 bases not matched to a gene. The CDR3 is CASSLGGGSGEQFF. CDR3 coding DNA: TGTGCCAGCAGCTTGGGCGGGGGATCGGGTGAGCAGTTCTTC.

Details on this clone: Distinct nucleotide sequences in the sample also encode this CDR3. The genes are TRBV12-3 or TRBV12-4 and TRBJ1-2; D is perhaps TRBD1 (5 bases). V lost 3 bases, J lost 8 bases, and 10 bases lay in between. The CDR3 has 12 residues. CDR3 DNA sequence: TGTGCCAGCAGTTTCCAGGGTTACGGCTACACCTTC. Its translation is CASSFQGYGYTF.

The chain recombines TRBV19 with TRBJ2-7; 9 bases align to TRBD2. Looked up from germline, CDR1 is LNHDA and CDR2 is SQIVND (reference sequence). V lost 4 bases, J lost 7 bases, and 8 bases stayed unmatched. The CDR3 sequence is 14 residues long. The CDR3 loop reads CASSTSGNPLEQYF. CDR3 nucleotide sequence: TGTGCCAGTAGTACTAGCGGGAACCCCTTGGAGCAGTACTTC.

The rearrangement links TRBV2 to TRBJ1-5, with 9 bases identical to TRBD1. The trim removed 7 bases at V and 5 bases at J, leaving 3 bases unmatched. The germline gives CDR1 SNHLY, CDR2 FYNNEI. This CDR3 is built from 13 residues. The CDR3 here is CASMGQGDQPQHF. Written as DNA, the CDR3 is TGTGCCAGCATGGGACAGGGCGATCAGCCCCAGCATTTT.

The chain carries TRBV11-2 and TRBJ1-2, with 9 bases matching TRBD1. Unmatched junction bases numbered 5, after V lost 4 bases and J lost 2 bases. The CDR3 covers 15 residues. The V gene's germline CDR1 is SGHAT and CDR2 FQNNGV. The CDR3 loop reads CASSSYRGRNYGYTF. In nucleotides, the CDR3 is TGTGCCAGCAGCTCCTACAGGGGGCGCAACTATGGCTACACCTTC.

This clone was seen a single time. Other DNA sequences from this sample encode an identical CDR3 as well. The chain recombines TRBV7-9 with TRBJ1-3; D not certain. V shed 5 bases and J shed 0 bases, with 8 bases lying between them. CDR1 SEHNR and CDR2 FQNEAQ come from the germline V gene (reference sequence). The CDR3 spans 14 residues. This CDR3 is CASSESGSGNTIYF. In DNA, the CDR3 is TGTGCCAGCAGCGAGAGTGGCTCTGGAAACACCATATATTTT.

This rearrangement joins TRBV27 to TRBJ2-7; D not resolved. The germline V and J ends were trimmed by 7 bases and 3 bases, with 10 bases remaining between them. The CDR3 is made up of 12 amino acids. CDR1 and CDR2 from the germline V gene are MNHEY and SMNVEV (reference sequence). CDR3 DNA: TGTGCCAGCATGGGCCTCAGCTACGAGCAGTACTTC. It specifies CASMGLSYEQYF.